The sequence of this TCR beta chain was determined in a study of shared clonotypes between healthy human individuals. The CDR3 has 14 amino acids. The germline CDR1 and CDR2 sequences are MGHRA and YSYEKL. The germline V and J ends were trimmed by 4 bases and 6 bases, with 16 bases remaining between them. Method: immunoSEQ multiplex PCR; TCRdb's copy keeps in-frame clones and lacks some. The repertoire holds fewer than 850,000 clones, with less than 95% as singletons. Sequencing was performed on memory CD8+ T cells from PBMCs. As for subset: CD45RO+ cells pooled with CCR7-negative TemRA cells. The source is a man younger than 35 in good health. Some clones in this sample may be carry-over from other donors' samples. The chain employs TRBV4-1 and TRBJ2-7; maybe TRBD1 (6 bases). The CDR3 is CASSPLTGSGEQYF. The CDR3 coding sequence is TGCGCCAGCAGCCCTTTGACAGGTTCGGGCGAGCAGTACTTC.